One sample yielded the 10 T cell receptor beta chains listed below, sequenced in a study of shared clonotypes between healthy human individuals (TCRdb year 2020). Library construction relied on the immunoSEQ multiplex PCR assay. In its TCRdb copy, this immuneACCESS table keeps in-frame sequences only and misses some clones. Where compared with another copy, unresolved V genes explain less than half of these, and the others have no known cause. This sample has under 1,100,000 clones in its table, and roughly 80% of those were observed once. The top ten clonotypes cover about 1.5% of the sample. The sequenced sample consisted of memory CD4+ T cells sorted from blood. Explained via the paper, the cell subset or site label denotes: CD45RA-negative fraction. These receptors were taken from a man aged 18 to 35 in good health.

This clone has a count of ten or more. The chain has TRBV5-6 and TRBJ1-3, with 8 bases that match TRBD1. J lost 1 base, V lost 0 bases, and 3 bases had no gene match. Germline V lookup: CDR1 SGHDT, CDR2 YYEEEE. CDR3 length: 16 residues. CDR3 sequence (DNA): TGTGCCAGCAGCTTGGGACAGGGGCGGTCTGGAAACACCATATATTTT. This translates into CASSLGQGRSGNTIYF.

The chain links TRBV19 to TRBJ2-7; TRBD2 matches at 7 bases. V was pared by 4 bases and J by 5 bases, with 5 bases of the junction left unmatched. Germline V gene sequence: CDR1 LNHDA, CDR2 SQIVND (reference sequence). The CDR3 totals 13 residues. DNA for the CDR3: TGTGCCAGTAGTACGGCGGGAGCTAACGAGCAGTACTTC. Protein: CASSTAGANEQYF.

Ten or more counts support this clone. The gene calls are TRBV7-2 and TRBJ2-1; D remains ambiguous. CDR3 size: 13 residues. V lost 1 base to trimming and J lost 9 bases, with 10 bases between them. The germline CDR1 and CDR2 sequences are SGHTA and FQGNSA. CDR3 DNA: TGTGCCAGCAGCTTAGTGATATTGGGTGAGCAGTTCTTC. Translated, it gives CASSLVILGEQFF.

J is TRBJ1-1 and V is TRBV5-4; D remains unclear. CDR1 and CDR2 (germline): SGHNT, YYREEE (reference sequence). This CDR3 spans 14 amino acids. Trimming removed 3 bases at V and 1 base at J, with 10 bases between. CDR3 sequence: CASSYPMGNTEAFF. Written as DNA, the CDR3 is TGTGCCAGCAGCTACCCCATGGGGAACACTGAAGCTTTCTTT.

The rearrangement joins TRBV6-1 to TRBJ2-7; D remains ambiguous. The germline V gene has CDR1 MNHNS and CDR2 SASEGT. CDR3 length: 12 amino acids. The ends were cut back, 3 bases at V and 4 bases at J, with 7 bases in the middle. The DNA for the CDR3 is TGTGCCAGCAGTGATCAGATGTACGAGCAGTACTTC. Encoded protein: CASSDQMYEQYF.

This clone was picked up one time. The chain employs TRBV6-4 and TRBJ2-2, with unresolved D. Deletions cut 5 bases from V and 5 bases from J, with 9 bases between. The germline gives CDR1 MRHNA, CDR2 SNTAGT. The CDR3 extends over 13 amino acids. This CDR3 is CASSREITGELFF. Here the CDR3 DNA reads TGTGCCAGCAGTCGAGAAATTACCGGGGAGCTGTTTTTT.

This clone was counted once. V gene TRBV7-2 combines with J gene TRBJ1-1; D remains ambiguous. The CDR3 runs 14 residues. V gave up 6 bases and J gave up 0 bases, with 11 bases separating them. Germline V gene sequence: CDR1 SGHTA, CDR2 FQGNSA. Here the CDR3 reads CASRVSAVNTEAFF. CDR3 DNA sequence: TGTGCCAGCAGGGTAAGCGCTGTGAACACTGAAGCTTTCTTT. Full variable domain (missing parts from reference TRBV7-2 and TRBJ1-1): GAGVSQSPSNKVTEKGKDVELRCDPISGHTALYWYRQSLGQGLEFLIYFQGNSAPDKSGLPSDRFSAERTGGSVSTLTIQRTQQEDSAVYLCASRVSAVNTEAFFGQGTRLTVV.

V gene TRBV5-4 combines with J gene TRBJ2-2, with 10 positions matching TRBD2. This CDR3 region has 18 residues. With V trimmed by 5 bases and J by 4 bases, 14 bases remained unmatched. The germline gives CDR1 SGHNT, CDR2 YYREEE (reference sequence). The CDR3 reads CASRGGRSGGPSTGELFF. The DNA of the CDR3 is TGTGCCAGCAGGGGTGGCCGTAGCGGGGGGCCGAGCACCGGGGAGCTGTTTTTT.

This chain links TRBV27 with TRBJ2-3; TRBD2 agrees at 7 bases. Germline V gene sequence: CDR1 MNHEY, CDR2 SMNVEV (reference sequence). CDR3 length: 18 residues. J was trimmed by 1 base and V by 4 bases; bases with no gene match: 14. Here the CDR3 DNA reads TGTGCCAGCAGTTCACCCCGCTTCCGGGGGGTGGGCACAGATACGCAGTATTTT. Its translation: CASSSPRFRGVGTDTQYF.

Of note for this clone: This sample includes further DNA sequences coding for the same CDR3. This chain links TRBV5-4 with TRBJ1-2, with D unclear. V was clipped by 0 bases and J by 5 bases, with 8 bases between them. In germline, CDR1 is SGHNT, CDR2 YYREEE (reference sequence). This CDR3 region has 13 residues. DNA for the CDR3: TGTGCCAGCAGCTTGGATGAAGTATATGGCTACACCTTC. It yields the protein CASSLDEVYGYTF.